In its sample, the clone carrying this T cell receptor (beta chain) was seen a few times. Its antigen remains unknown. Germline lookup yields CDR1 GTSNPN and CDR2 SVGIG (reference sequence). This CDR3 is 13 amino acids long. Trimming removed 5 bases at V and 1 base at J, with 11 bases between. This sample was included in a study of beta chain features in type 1 diabetes. Findings and limits, study-wide: All four CD4+ subsets from Type 1 diabetes patients carried moderately but significantly shorter TCRB CDR3s. When VDJ junctions were examined, type 1 diabetes patients showed fewer insertions and more deletions.

Expressed TCRB transcripts were sequenced, since all the RNA that had been isolated was reverse transcribed. The repertoire was sequenced with immunoSEQ multiplex PCR; TCRdb's copy has only in-frame clones and lacks some. The sample has 680,000 or so clones, around an eighth seen once. The sequenced sample was naive CD4+ T cells from blood. This TCR was sampled from a man younger than 35 with type 1 diabetes. This chain joins TRBV30 and TRBJ1-1, with D perhaps TRBD1 (5 bases). The CDR3, as DNA: TGTGCCTGGCATCAAGACAGGAACACTGAAGCTTTCTTT. Amino acids: CAWHQDRNTEAFF. The whole variable domain, filled in from reference TRBV30 and TRBJ1-1, reads SQTIHQWPATLVQPVGSPLSLECTVEGTSNPNLYWYRQAAGRGLQLLFYSVGIGQISSEVPQNLSASRPQDRQFILSSKKLLLSDSGFYLCAWHQDRNTEAFFGQGTRLTVV.